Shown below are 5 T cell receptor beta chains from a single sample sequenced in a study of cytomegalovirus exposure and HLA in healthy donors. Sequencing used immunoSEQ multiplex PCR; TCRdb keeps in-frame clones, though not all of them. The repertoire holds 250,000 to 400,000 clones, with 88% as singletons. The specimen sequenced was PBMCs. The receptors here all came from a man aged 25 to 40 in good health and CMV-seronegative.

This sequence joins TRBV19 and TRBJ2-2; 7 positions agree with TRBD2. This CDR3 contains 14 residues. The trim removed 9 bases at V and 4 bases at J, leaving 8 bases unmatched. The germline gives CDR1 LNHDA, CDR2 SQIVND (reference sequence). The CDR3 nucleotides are TGTGCCAGCACCTTGGGGGGGGGCACCGGGGAGCTGTTTTTT. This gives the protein CASTLGGGTGELFF.

CDR3 sequence reads: CASSSDRGGSPLHF. CDR3 DNA: TGTGCCAGTAGTTCGGACAGGGGGGGTTCACCCCTCCACTTT. This chain joins TRBV19 and TRBJ1-6; 10 bases are shared with TRBD1. The V gene end was trimmed by 5 bases and the J gene end by 9 bases; junction bases not matched to a gene: 4. CDR3 size: 14 residues. From germline, CDR1 is LNHDA and CDR2 SQIVND (reference sequence).

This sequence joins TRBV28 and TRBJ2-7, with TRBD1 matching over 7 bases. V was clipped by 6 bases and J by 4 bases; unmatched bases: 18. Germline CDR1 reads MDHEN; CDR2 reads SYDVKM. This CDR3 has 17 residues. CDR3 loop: CASRLGPGTAIRYEQYF. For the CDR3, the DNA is TGTGCCAGCAGACTGGGGCCGGGGACAGCTATTCGATACGAGCAGTACTTC.

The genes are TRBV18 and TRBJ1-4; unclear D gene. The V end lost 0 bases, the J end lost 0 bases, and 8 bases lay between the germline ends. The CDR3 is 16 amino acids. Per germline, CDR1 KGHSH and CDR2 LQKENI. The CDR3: CASSPPGVATNEKLFF. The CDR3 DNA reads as TGTGCCAGCTCACCACCAGGAGTTGCAACTAATGAAAAACTGTTTTTT.

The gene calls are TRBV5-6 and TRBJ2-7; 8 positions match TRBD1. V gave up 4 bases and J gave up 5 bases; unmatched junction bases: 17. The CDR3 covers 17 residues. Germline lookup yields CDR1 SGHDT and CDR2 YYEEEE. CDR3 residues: CASSRAVDRTGRDEQYF. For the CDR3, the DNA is TGTGCCAGCAGCCGGGCTGTTGATAGGACAGGGCGAGACGAGCAGTACTTC.